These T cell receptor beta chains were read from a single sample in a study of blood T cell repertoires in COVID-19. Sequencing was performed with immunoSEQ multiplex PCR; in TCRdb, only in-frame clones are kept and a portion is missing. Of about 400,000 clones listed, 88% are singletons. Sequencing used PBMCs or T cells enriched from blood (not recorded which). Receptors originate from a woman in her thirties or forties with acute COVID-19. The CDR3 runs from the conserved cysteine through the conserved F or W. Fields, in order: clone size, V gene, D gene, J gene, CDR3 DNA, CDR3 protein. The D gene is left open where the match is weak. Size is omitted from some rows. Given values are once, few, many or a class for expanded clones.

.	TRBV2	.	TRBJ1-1	TGTGCCAGCAGTGAGTCTATCGAAGCTTTCTTT	CASSESIEAFF
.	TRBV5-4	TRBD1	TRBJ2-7	TGTGCCAGCAGCTTCGGACAGGGGAGACACGAGCAGTACTTC	CASSFGQGRHEQYF
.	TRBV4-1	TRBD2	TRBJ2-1	TGCGCCAGCAGCCAAGTAAGAACTAGCGGGGGGAACTCCTACAATGAGCAGTTCTTC	CASSQVRTSGGNSYNEQFF
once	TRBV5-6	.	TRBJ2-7	TGTGCCAGCAGGAGAAATTACGAGCAGTACTTC	CASRRNYEQYF
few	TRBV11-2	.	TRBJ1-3	TGTGCCAGCAGCCCCAGGGAATTACGAAACACCATATATTTT	CASSPRELRNTIYF
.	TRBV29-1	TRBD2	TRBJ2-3	TGCAGCGTCCAAGGGCTAGCGGGGGGCAGAGATACGCAGTATTTT	CSVQGLAGGRDTQYF
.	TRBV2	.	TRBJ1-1	TGTGCCAGCAAACCGACAGTTTTGAACACTGAAGCTTTCTTT	CASKPTVLNTEAFF
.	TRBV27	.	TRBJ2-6	TGTGCCAGCAGTTTCCTCGCCAGCTCTGGGGCCAACGTCCTGACTTTC	CASSFLASSGANVLTF
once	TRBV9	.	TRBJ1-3	TGTGCCAGCAGCGTAACCACAGGGCTCTCTGGAAACACCATATATTTT	CASSVTTGLSGNTIYF
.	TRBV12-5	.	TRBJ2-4	TGTGCTAGTGGCCCCCCGGGGGACGGACTAGCCAAAAACATTCAGTACTTC	CASGPPGDGLAKNIQYF
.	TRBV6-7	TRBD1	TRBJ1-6	TGTGCCAGCATTCCGACAGGGGGTGGTTCACCCCTCCACTTT	CASIPTGGGSPLHF
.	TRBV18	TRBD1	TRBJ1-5	TGTGCCAGCGCGGGACAGAGCAATCAGCCCCAGCATTTT	CASAGQSNQPQHF
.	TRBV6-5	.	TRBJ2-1	TGTGCCAGCAGTTACGGGCGTGGGCAGTTCTTC	CASSYGRGQFF
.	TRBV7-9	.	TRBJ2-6	TGTGCCAGCAGCATAGAGACAGTTTACAGCTCTGGGGCCAACGTCCTGACTTTC	CASSIETVYSSGANVLTF
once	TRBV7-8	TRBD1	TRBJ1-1	TGTGCCAGCAGCTTAGCTCGGGCCAGGGGGCGTTTCACTGAAGCTTTCTTT	CASSLARARGRFTEAFF
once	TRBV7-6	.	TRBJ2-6	TGTGCCAGCAGCCGTGAGGGGGCTGGGGCCAACGTCCTGACTTTC	CASSREGAGANVLTF
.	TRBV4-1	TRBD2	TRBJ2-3	TGCGCCAGCAGCCCGCTAGCGGGGGTCACAGATACGCAGTATTTT	CASSPLAGVTDTQYF
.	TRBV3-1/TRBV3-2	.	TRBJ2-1	TGTGCCAGCAGCCAAGGTCCAGGTACCTACAATGAGCAGTTCTTC	CASSQGPGTYNEQFF
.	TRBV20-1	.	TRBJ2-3	TGCAGTGCTAGTATCCAGGCCACAGATACGCAGTATTTT	CSASIQATDTQYF
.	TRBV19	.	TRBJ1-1	TGTGCCAGTAGCACCCGGCAGGGAAAAACTGAAGCTTTCTTT	CASSTRQGKTEAFF
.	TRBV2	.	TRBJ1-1	TGTGCCAGCAGTCCGAGGGAGGTAAGAAGTGAAGCTTTCTTT	CASSPREVRSEAFF
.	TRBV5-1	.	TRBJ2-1	TGCGCCAGCAGCTTGGTGGGGCGGGGGCCGTACAATGAGCAGTTCTTC	CASSLVGRGPYNEQFF
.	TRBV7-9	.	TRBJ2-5	TGTGCCAGCACCCCAAGTTCCGGGGAGTTGGAGACCCAGTACTTC	CASTPSSGELETQYF
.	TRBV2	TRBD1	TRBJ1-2	TGTGCCAGCAGAAAACTATCTGGGACAGAAGACTATGGCTACACCTTC	CASRKLSGTEDYGYTF
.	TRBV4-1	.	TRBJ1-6	TGCGCCAGCAGCCTTCGACAGGTTACTTATAATTCACCCCTCCACTTT	CASSLRQVTYNSPLHF
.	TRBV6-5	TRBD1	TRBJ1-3	TGTGCCAGCAGCCGACAGGGAGGCGGAAACACCATATATTTT	CASSRQGGGNTIYF
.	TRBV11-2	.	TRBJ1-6	TGTGCCAGCAGCCCCGGGAGGGGGTCCCGGGCTCCCCTCCACTTT	CASSPGRGSRAPLHF
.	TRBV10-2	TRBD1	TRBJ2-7	TGCGCCAGCAGTGACTACCGGGACAGGGGTAACGAGCAGTACTTC	CASSDYRDRGNEQYF
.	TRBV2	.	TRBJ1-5	TGTGCCAGCAGTGGACTTTTTAGCGGGCCCCAGCATTTT	CASSGLFSGPQHF
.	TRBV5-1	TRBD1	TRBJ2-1	TGCGCCAGCAGGTTGGACAGGGGTCGGAATGAGCAGTTCTTC	CASRLDRGRNEQFF
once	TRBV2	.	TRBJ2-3	TGTGCCAGCAGTGTTGGCAGGCTACTCACAGATACGCAGTATTTT	CASSVGRLLTDTQYF